This note documents a single TCR beta chain sequence. Investigators reverse transcribed all isolated RNA, so they sequenced expressed TCRB transcripts. Produced via immunoSEQ multiplex PCR; TCRdb's table is partial and in-frame only. The data show 900,000 or so clones, 17% seen once. The V gene's germline CDR1 is SGHTA and CDR2 FQGNSA. The V gene lost 5 bases and the J gene lost 0 bases, with 15 bases spanning the gap. This CDR3 spans 16 amino acids. This sample is drawn from a study of beta chain features in type 1 diabetes. The sample was naive CD4+ T cells from blood. The TCR comes from a woman in her late teens or twenties in good health. This chain connects TRBV7-2 to TRBJ2-3; D may match TRBD1 or TRBD2 (5 bases each). In DNA, the CDR3 is TGTGCCAGCAGCGGGACGCCGGGCGAAAGCACAGATACGCAGTATTTT. It yields the protein CASSGTPGESTDTQYF.